Below are 21 T cell receptor beta chains sequenced from a single sample in a study of blood T cell repertoires in COVID-19. Assay: immunoSEQ multiplex PCR; the TCRdb copy retains only in-frame clones and omits some. The table has 90,000 to 110,000 clones, approximately 90% seen once. Material for sequencing was peripheral blood. The receptors here all came from a human donor in a cohort sampled during active COVID-19.

This rearrangement joins TRBV2 to TRBJ1-5, with 9 bases that match TRBD1. Germline CDR1 SNHLY, CDR2 FYNNEI. CDR3 length equals 12 residues. The V segment lost 7 bases and the J segment 7 bases; nucleotides outside the gene matches: 2. The CDR3 sequence: CASKGQGQPQHF. The DNA for the CDR3 is TGTGCCAGCAAGGGACAGGGACAGCCCCAGCATTTT.

This clone is a singleton in its sample. The J gene is TRBJ2-5, the V gene TRBV21-1; the table calls TRBD2, which could not be checked here. TRBV21-1 is an annotated pseudogene. This CDR3 contains 15 residues. The CDR3 sequence is CASSKTSRRKETQYF. In DNA, the CDR3 is TGTGCCAGCAGCAAAACCTCTAGAAGAAAAGAGACCCAGTACTTC.

The chain couples TRBV20-1 to TRBJ2-5; D not certain. The V end lost 6 bases, the J end lost 0 bases, and 5 bases lay between the germline ends. Germline assignment: CDR1 DFQATT and CDR2 SNEGSKA (reference sequence). The CDR3 sequence is 11 residues long. The CDR3 sequence is CSAQHQETQYF. For the CDR3, the DNA is TGCAGTGCACAGCACCAAGAGACCCAGTACTTC.

The chain is built from TRBV4-1 and TRBJ2-7; 11 bases fit TRBD2. V lost 0 bases to trimming and J lost 11 bases; unmatched junction nucleotides: 9. Germline V CDR1 and CDR2: MGHRA, YSYEKL. This CDR3 is 15 amino acids long. CDR3 protein: CASSQEASGRKLEYF. The DNA for the CDR3 is TGCGCCAGCAGCCAAGAGGCTAGCGGGAGGAAGTTGGAGTACTTC.

The rearrangement joins TRBV7-2 to TRBJ1-2; 7 bases are shared with TRBD1. The trim removed 2 bases at V and 8 bases at J, leaving 14 bases unmatched. CDR1 is SGHTA and CDR2 is FQGNSA in the germline V gene. The CDR3 has 16 residues. CDR3 in DNA: TGTGCCAGCAGCTTACCTAGAGGGTTAGGGGGCGCAGGCTACACCTTC. It specifies CASSLPRGLGGAGYTF.

The genes are TRBV10-2 and TRBJ2-2, with 9 bases lining up with TRBD2. V trimming: 3 bases; J trimming: 0 bases; junction bases outside the gene matches: 2. The germline V gene encodes CDR1 WSHSY and CDR2 SAAADI. CDR3 size: 16 residues. CDR3 bases: TGCGCCAGCAGTGACCCTAGCGGGACGAACACCGGGGAGCTGTTTTTT. Its protein is CASSDPSGTNTGELFF.

The CDR3 sequence: CASSQVAAGLAGVETQYF. CDR3 DNA: TGTGCCAGCAGCCAAGTGGCGGCGGGGCTAGCGGGCGTAGAGACCCAGTACTTC. The chain recombines TRBV4-2 with TRBJ2-5; the match to TRBD2 covers 8 bases. Losses at the gene ends were 1 base for V and 4 bases for J; bases not matched to a gene: 14. The germline V gene encodes CDR1 LGHNA and CDR2 YNFKEQ. The CDR3 is 18 residues long.

CDR3: CASSHTGGAAPNYGYTF. The CDR3 DNA sequence: TGCGCCAGCAGCCACACAGGGGGCGCAGCCCCTAACTATGGCTACACCTTC. This chain links TRBV4-1 with TRBJ1-2; 9 bases line up with TRBD1. Per germline, CDR1 MGHRA and CDR2 YSYEKL. V shed 3 bases and J 0 bases; nucleotides not matched to a gene: 8. This CDR3 has 17 amino acids.

The V gene is TRBV7-2, the J gene TRBJ1-3, with 7 bases matching TRBD1. The CDR3 extends over 15 amino acids. Germline V gene data show CDR1 as SGHTA and CDR2 as FQGNSA. J lost 0 bases, V lost 4 bases, and 3 bases had no gene match. As DNA, the CDR3 is TGTGCCAGCAGCTCCCCAGGGGGCTCTGGAAACACCATATATTTT. Translation: CASSSPGGSGNTIYF.

The chain uses TRBV7-9 and TRBJ1-4; D is possibly TRBD1 (5 bases). CDR3 length: 14 residues. CDR1 SEHNR and CDR2 FQNEAQ come from the germline V gene (reference sequence). Trimming took 5 bases from V and 4 from J, leaving 11 bases between them. CDR3 bases: TGTGCCAGCAGCCCAGCGGGACGTAATGAAAAACTGTTTTTT. It specifies CASSPAGRNEKLFF.

The chain joins TRBV3-1 (or the pseudogene TRBV3-2) to TRBJ1-5; the match to TRBD1 covers 8 bases. The germline V gene has CDR1 LGHDT and CDR2 YNNKEL (reference sequence). The CDR3 loop spans 14 amino acids. J was trimmed by 5 bases and V by 4 bases; bases with no gene match: 4. CDR3 residues: CASSLPTGDQPQHF. The CDR3 nucleotides read TGTGCCAGCAGCCTACCGACAGGGGATCAGCCCCAGCATTTT.

The CDR3: CEERTGIPDTQYF. The CDR3 DNA reads as TGTGAGGAGCGGACAGGGATCCCAGATACGCAGTATTTT. This rearrangement joins TRBV7-9 to TRBJ2-3; 8 bases are a match to TRBD1. The CDR3 is 13 amino acids. Germline-derived CDR1 and CDR2 are SEHNR and FQNEAQ (reference sequence).

The chain links TRBV19 to TRBJ2-3; tentative D call: TRBD2 (5 bases). CDR3 length equals 15 residues. V was shortened by 10 bases and J by 1 base, with 18 bases between the two germline ends. Germline lookup yields CDR1 LNHDA and CDR2 SQIVND (reference sequence). CDR3 coding DNA: TGTGCCACTAGATTAGCGACCCTCCGCACAGATACGCAGTATTTT. It is translated as CATRLATLRTDTQYF.

The chain carries TRBV18 and TRBJ1-1, with D possibly TRBD1 on 5 matching bases. The CDR3 totals 13 residues. Trimming removed 0 bases from V and 4 bases from J, with 6 bases in between. Germline loops: CDR1 KGHSH, CDR2 LQKENI. CDR3: CASSPPGGTEAFF. The CDR3 bases are TGTGCCAGCTCACCACCGGGGGGCACTGAAGCTTTCTTT.

The chain combines TRBV7-3 with TRBJ2-5; D gene unclear. The CDR3 length is 13 residues. Germline CDR1 and CDR2: SGHTA and FQGTGA. The V end was cut by 1 base, the J end by 1 base, with 4 bases between. The CDR3 reads CASSLIRQETQYF. CDR3 nucleotide sequence: TGTGCCAGCAGCTTAATTCGCCAAGAGACCCAGTACTTC.

A few counts support this clone. Other DNA sequences within the sample encode an identical CDR3. V usage is TRBV6-5 and J usage is TRBJ1-5; 8 nucleotides line up with TRBD1. CDR3 size: 13 residues. V lost 6 bases to trimming and J lost 4 bases; unmatched junction nucleotides: 2. The germline gives CDR1 MNHEY, CDR2 SVGAGI. CDR3 coding DNA: TGTGCCAGCAGAAGACAGGGGAATCAGCCCCAGCATTTT. This gives the protein CASRRQGNQPQHF.

This chain uses TRBV3-1 (or the pseudogene TRBV3-2) with TRBJ2-2; the match to TRBD2 covers 7 bases. CDR1 and CDR2 from the germline V gene are LGHDT and YNNKEL (reference sequence). The CDR3 length is 15 residues. Losses at the gene ends were 1 base for V and 7 bases for J; bases not matched to a gene: 6. CDR3: CASSQGTRRGGELFF. The CDR3, as DNA: TGTGCCAGCAGCCAAGGGACTAGGCGGGGCGGGGAGCTGTTTTTT.

The chain joins TRBV5-4 to TRBJ1-2; possibly TRBD1 for D (6 bases). The CDR3 sequence is 14 residues long. V shed 2 bases and J shed 7 bases, with 15 bases lying between them. Per germline, CDR1 SGHNT and CDR2 YYREEE (reference sequence). The CDR3 nucleotides read TGTGCCAGCAGCTTAGGACAGCTGGTTGGTGGCTACACCTTC. Protein sequence: CASSLGQLVGGYTF.

The chain carries TRBV5-5 and TRBJ2-3, with 11 bases fitting TRBD2. CDR3 size: 15 residues. Germline CDR1 and CDR2: SGHKS and YYEKEE (reference sequence). The junction had 7 bases not matched to a gene; V was cut back by 4 bases and J by 6 bases. Written as DNA, the CDR3 is TGTGCCAGCAGCGGCGCTAGCGGGAGGTGGGATACGCAGTATTTT. Translation: CASSGASGRWDTQYF.

The rearrangement uses TRBV4-2 and TRBJ2-3, with 9 bases aligning to TRBD2. J gave up 2 bases and V 0 bases, and 9 bases lay outside the gene matches. The CDR3 has 18 residues. Germline-derived CDR1 and CDR2 are LGHNA and YNFKEQ. The CDR3 nucleotides read TGTGCCAGCAGCCAAGAAATTAGCGGGGGTCTTGCCACAGATACGCAGTATTTT. Translating it yields CASSQEISGGLATDTQYF.

CDR3 bases: TGCGCCAGCAGCTTGGTGGGCGACAGGGGCACAGATACGCAGTATTTT. Amino acid sequence: CASSLVGDRGTDTQYF. This chain links TRBV5-1 with TRBJ2-3; 7 bases fit TRBD1. CDR1 and CDR2 from the germline V gene are SGHRS and YFSETQ. The V segment lost 0 bases and the J segment 1 base; nucleotides outside the gene matches: 5. This CDR3 is built from 16 residues.